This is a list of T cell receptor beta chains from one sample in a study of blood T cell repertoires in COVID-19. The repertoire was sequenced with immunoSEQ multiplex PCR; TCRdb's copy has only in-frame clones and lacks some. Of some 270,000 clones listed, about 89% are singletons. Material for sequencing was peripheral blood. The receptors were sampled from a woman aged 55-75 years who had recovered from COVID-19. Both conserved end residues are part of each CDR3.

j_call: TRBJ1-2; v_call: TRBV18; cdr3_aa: CASSPRSLGRQGSNYGYTF
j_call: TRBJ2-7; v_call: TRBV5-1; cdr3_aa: CASSSMTGGTYEQYF
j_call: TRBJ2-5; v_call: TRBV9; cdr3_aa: CASSVGGTQQETQYF
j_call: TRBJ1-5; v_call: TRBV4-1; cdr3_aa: CASSQARGLDKNSNQPQHF
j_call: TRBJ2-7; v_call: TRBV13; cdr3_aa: CASSRKPQGTYEQYF
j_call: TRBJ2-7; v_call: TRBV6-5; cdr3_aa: CASSSRGAGEQYF
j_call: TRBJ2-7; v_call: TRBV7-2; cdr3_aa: CASSAVSTGTEQYF
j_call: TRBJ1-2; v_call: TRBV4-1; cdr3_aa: CASSRGGEGGRGYTF
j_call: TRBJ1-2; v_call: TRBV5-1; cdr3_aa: CASSLMLSGGAFGYTF
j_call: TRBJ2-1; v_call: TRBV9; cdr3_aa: CASRPGRGGYNEQFF
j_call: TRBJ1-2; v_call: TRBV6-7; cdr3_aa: CASSGRDREGYGYTF
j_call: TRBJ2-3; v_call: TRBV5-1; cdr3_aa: CASSLGLATTDTQYF
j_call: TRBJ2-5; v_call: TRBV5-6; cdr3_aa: CASSLTAAGETQYF
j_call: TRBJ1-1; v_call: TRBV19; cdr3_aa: CASSPIADRADEAFF
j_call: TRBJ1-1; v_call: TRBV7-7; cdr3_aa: CASSPLGQPMNTEAFF
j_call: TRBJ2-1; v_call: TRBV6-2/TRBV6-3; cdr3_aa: CASSYERDHEQFF
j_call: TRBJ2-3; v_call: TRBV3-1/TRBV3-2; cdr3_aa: CASSPAPAGTGSTDTQYF
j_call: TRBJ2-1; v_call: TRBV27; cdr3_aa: CASSLARDEQFF
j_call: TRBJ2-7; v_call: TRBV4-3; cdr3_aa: CASSQEFRRSGEQYF
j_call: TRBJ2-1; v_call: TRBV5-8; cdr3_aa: CASSLVGVRVYNEQFF
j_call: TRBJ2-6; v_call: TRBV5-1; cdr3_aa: CASSLQQRSFGHSLSGANVLTF
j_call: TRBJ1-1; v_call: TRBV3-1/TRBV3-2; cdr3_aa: CASSQDDRGMAAFF
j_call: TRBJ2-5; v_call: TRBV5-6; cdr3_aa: CASSSGTRVFAQYF
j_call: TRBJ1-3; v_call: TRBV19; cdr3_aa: CASSIQANSGNTIYF
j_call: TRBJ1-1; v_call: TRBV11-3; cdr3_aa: CASSSDSGNTEAFF
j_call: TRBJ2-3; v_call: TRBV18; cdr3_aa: CASSSPGTSEDTQYF
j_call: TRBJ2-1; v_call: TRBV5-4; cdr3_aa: CASSPLAGGLNEQFF
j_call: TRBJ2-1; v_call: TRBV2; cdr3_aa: CASGGTAAYNEQFF
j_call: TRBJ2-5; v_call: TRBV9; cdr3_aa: CASSVGIGYSGETQYF
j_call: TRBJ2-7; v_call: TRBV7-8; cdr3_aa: CASSLRATGSEQYF
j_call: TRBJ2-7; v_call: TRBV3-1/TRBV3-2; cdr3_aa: CASSHEVSYEQYF
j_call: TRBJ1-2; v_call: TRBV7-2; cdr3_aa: CASSSGGGAYGYTF
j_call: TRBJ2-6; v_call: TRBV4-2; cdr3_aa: CASSPGVGANVLTF